This TCR beta chain was identified in a study of T cell responses to AZD1222 COVID-19 vaccine (dated by TCRdb to about 2021). Notes on the research overall: AZD1222 recipients given second doses at about 4 weeks or at about 12 weeks were pooled, since spike-specific TCR depth and breadth were not found to differ between the two schedules. A total of 230 to 250 trial participants underwent TCR sequencing, of whom 200 to 220 had received two doses of AZD1222 and about 26 had received two doses of the MenACWY control vaccine. Trial participants were enrolled into age subgroups of 18-55, 56-69 and 70-plus years, which contained about 150, 28 and 57 TCR-sequenced participants, respectively.

A remark on this clone: This clone's antigen is unknown. No base quality values were provided; no much bigger clone lies one nucleotide off.

Interpreted using the paper, the time point label stands for: baseline before first vaccination. Vaccinee samples came from UK trials COV001 and COV002, including a single-blind randomized controlled phase 2/3 trial of AZD1222 (ChAdOx1 nCoV-19) in healthy adults. For TCRbeta chain sequencing, PBMC samples were collected from trial participants at day 0 and at day 28 after the second dose. The investigation overall reported the following: The vaccine-associated CD4 TCRs covered the entire spike protein, and the dominant responses fell in regions 160-218 and 743-854. No day 14 peak-response samples were available, so repertoires were characterized only after the peak T cell response. Most participants were white British and females outnumbered males, and the authors suggested that clonal diversity may have been underestimated. Conclusions about previously exposed vaccinees were limited because only six AZD1222 recipients were SARS-CoV-2 seropositive at baseline. In the small 56-69-year group, the increase in depth fell short of significance, most likely because of low power. Spike-specific TCR breadth and depth rose significantly after two AZD1222 doses compared with day 0 and with MenACWY recipients. Nearly half of unique spike-specific TCRs reportedly recognized epitopes outside regions mutated in the B.1.351 and B.1.1.7 variants.

CDR1 and CDR2 (SNHLY, FYNNEI) derive from the germline V gene. The CDR3 numbers 15 residues from cysteine through phenylalanine. CDR3 DNA only is kept here, 45 bases in frame from base 1. V and J are truncated by 4 bases and 4 bases respectively, leaving an intervening sequence of 14 bases. The CDR3 regions of human TCRbeta chains were analyzed by immunosequencing. The study's own analysis went as follows. Repertoire TCRs were checked for matches against a reference library of SARS-CoV-2-specific TCRs that had been generated using the MIRA antigen-specificity platform. Breadth was defined as the fraction of unique TCRs that were SARS-CoV-2-associated, and depth was defined as the fraction of total T cells that were SARS-CoV-2-associated. Using the MIRA data, each spike-specific TCR was mapped to the spike region that the TCR reacts to and placed in a CD4 or CD8 class. Log10-transformed breadth and depth values were compared by one-way ANOVA with Sidak's multiple comparisons tests. The immuneACCESS repertoire file appears here via TCRdb, limited to in-frame rearrangements. These files lack a portion of the clones; in checked studies, under half of the deficit traces to unresolved V genes, and the cause of the others is not known. V and J calls plus clone size are reproduced from that table; the DNA served to infer D and trimming. This sample comprises approximately 200,000 clones, 85% to 90% of them detected only once. Clones ranked in the top ten supply roughly 7.7% of the sample.

The clonotype comes from an adult in good health. The sequence is built from TRBV2 and TRBJ1-5, and TRBD1 may be the D gene, going by 6 matching bases. The specimen was peripheral blood, collected on day 0 of AZD1222 vaccination. The nucleotides read TGTGCCAGCAGTGGAGCCGTAACAGGGAATCAGCCCCAGCATTTT. Its protein is CASSGAVTGNQPQHF.